A selection of T cell receptor beta chains follows, all from one sample in a study of T-cell memory formation after mild COVID-19. TCRdb analysed the 5' RACE reads with MiXCR anew, one entry per CDR3 protein. The sample consists of nearly 200,000 distinct CDR3 sequences, about 16% of them appearing once. The specimen sequenced was PBMCs or a T cell subset sorted from them (not recorded which). Receptors originate from an adult woman who had mild COVID-19 (a few samples of this study predate the infection). Cell type and time point are not known. The CDR3 runs from the conserved cysteine through the conserved F or W. The D gene is left open where the match is weak. Rows give clone size only sometimes, using once, few, many, or a class for an expanded clone.

j_call | clone_size | d_call | v_call | cdr3_nt | cdr3_aa
TRBJ1-2 | . | TRBD1 | TRBV11-2 | TGTGCCAGCAGCCCCCGGACAGGGGACGGTGGCTACACCTTC | CASSPRTGDGGYTF
TRBJ2-5 | few | . | TRBV29-1 | TGCAGCGTCGGAGGACTGCGGGAGACCCAGTACTTC | CSVGGLRETQYF
TRBJ2-2 | few | . | TRBV5-1 | TGCGCCAGCAGCTTGAAAACAGGCGGTAGCGGGGAGCTGTTTTTT | CASSLKTGGSGELFF
TRBJ1-1 | . | TRBD1 | TRBV20-1 | TGCAGTGCTAGGATAGACAGGGGGTTTTCTGAAGCTTTCTTT | CSARIDRGFSEAFF
TRBJ1-1 | many | . | TRBV12-3/TRBV12-4 | TGTGCCAGCAGCGTCACAGGTCCACTCTTT | CASSVTGPLF
TRBJ2-1 | . | TRBD1 | TRBV5-1 | TGCGCCAGCAGCCCCGACAGGGGGATTGAGCAGTTCTTC | CASSPDRGIEQFF
TRBJ1-6 | . | . | TRBV5-1 | TGCGCCTGGCTTCTCAGGAACTCACCCCTCCACTTT | CAWLLRNSPLHF
TRBJ1-5 | few | . | TRBV2 | TGTGCCAGCAGTCCCCGGTATGGCAATCAGCCCCAGCATTTT | CASSPRYGNQPQHF
TRBJ1-6 | few | TRBD1 | TRBV7-8 | TGTGCCAGCAGCCCACGAACAGGGGGGATTTCACCCCTCCACTTT | CASSPRTGGISPLHF
TRBJ2-7 | . | . | TRBV3-1 | TGTGCCAGCAGCCAAGATTACTCGGGTCGCGAGCAGTACTTC | CASSQDYSGREQYF
TRBJ2-7 | . | . | TRBV11-1 | TGTGCCAGCAGCCCGCGTCAGGGTTTAGTCTACGAGCAGTACTTC | CASSPRQGLVYEQYF
TRBJ2-5 | . | . | TRBV12-3/TRBV12-4 | TGTGCCAGCAGTTTCGGTCGGAAAGAGACCCAGTACTTC | CASSFGRKETQYF
TRBJ1-2 | . | . | TRBV27 | TGTGCCAGCAGTTTTCGAGGGTATGGCTACACCTTC | CASSFRGYGYTF
TRBJ2-1 | . | . | TRBV11-2 | TGTGCCAGCAGCTTTTCCACGGGGGCAAACAATGAGCAGTTCTTC | CASSFSTGANNEQFF
TRBJ2-7 | . | . | TRBV6-1 | TGTGCCAGCAGTGAAGTGAGAAACGAGCAGTACTTC | CASSEVRNEQYF
TRBJ1-2 | few | TRBD1 | TRBV4-1 | TGCGCCAGCAGCCAATCGACCGGGACAGCTATCTATGGCTACACCTTC | CASSQSTGTAIYGYTF
TRBJ1-1 | . | TRBD1 | TRBV9 | TGTGCCAGCAGCCTCTCCGGACAGGGTGAAGCTTTCTTT | CASSLSGQGEAFF
TRBJ2-1 | few | TRBD1 | TRBV18 | TGTGCCAGCTCACCACGGACAGGGGGGTACAATGAGCAGTTCTTC | CASSPRTGGYNEQFF
TRBJ2-5 | . | . | TRBV7-2 | TGTGCCAGCAGCTTCGGGGCGGTGGAGACCCAGTACTTC | CASSFGAVETQYF
TRBJ1-5 | many | . | TRBV10-3 | TGTGCCATCAGGCCGGGTCTTGGGAATCAGCCCCAGCATTTT | CAIRPGLGNQPQHF
TRBJ2-3 | . | . | TRBV2 | TGTGCCAGCACAAGGCAGCAGGGATGGACAGATACGCAGTATTTT | CASTRQQGWTDTQYF
TRBJ2-1 | many | . | TRBV6-7 | TGTGCCAGCAGGATGAGTTACGTAAGGGCGTCCTACAATGAGCAGTTCTTC | CASRMSYVRASYNEQFF
TRBJ2-7 | few | . | TRBV10-3 | TGTGCCATCAGCTTACAGGGAACCTACGAGCAGTACTTC | CAISLQGTYEQYF
TRBJ1-1 | many | TRBD1 | TRBV15 | TGTGCCACCAGCAGAGGGGACAGGGGGCTCACTGAAGCTTTCTTT | CATSRGDRGLTEAFF
TRBJ1-1 | many | . | TRBV12-3/TRBV12-4 | TGTGCCAGCAGTCTCCGGGACTCAACCCGCGGTGAAGCTTTCTTT | CASSLRDSTRGEAFF